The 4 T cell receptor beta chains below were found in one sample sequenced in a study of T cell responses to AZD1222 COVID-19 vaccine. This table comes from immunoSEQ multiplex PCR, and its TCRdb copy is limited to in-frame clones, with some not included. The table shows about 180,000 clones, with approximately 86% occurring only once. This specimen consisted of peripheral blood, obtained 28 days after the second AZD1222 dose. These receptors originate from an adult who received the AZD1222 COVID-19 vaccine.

CDR3 nucleotide sequence: TGTGCCAGCAGTTACAGGGGCGCACCTTTCTACGAGCAGTACTTC. It codes for CASSYRGAPFYEQYF. The chain has TRBV27 and TRBJ2-7, with 7 bases identical to TRBD1. The CDR3 totals 15 residues. V was clipped by 4 bases and J by 3 bases; unmatched bases: 9. Germline CDR1 is MNHEY and CDR2 is SMNVEV (reference sequence).

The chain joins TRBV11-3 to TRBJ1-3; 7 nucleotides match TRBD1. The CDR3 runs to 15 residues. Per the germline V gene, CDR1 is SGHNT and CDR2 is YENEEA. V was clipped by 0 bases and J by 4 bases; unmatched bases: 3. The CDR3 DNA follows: TGTGCCAGCAGCTTAGACGGGACAGCAGGAAACACCATATATTTT. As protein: CASSLDGTAGNTIYF.

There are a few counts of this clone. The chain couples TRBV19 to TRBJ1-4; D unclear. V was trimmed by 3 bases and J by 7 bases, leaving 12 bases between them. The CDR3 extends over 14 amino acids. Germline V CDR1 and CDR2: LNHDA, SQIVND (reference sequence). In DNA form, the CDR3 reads TGTGCCAGTAGTATTGGCGGCCGCGCTGAAAAACTGTTTTTT. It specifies CASSIGGRAEKLFF. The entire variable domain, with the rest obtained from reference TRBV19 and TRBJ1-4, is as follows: DGGITQSPKYLFRKEGQNVTLSCEQNLNHDAMYWYRQDPGQGLRLIYYSQIVNDFQKGDIAEGYSVSREKKESFPLTVTSAQKNPTAFYLCASSIGGRAEKLFFGSGTQLSVL.

The DNA for the CDR3 is TGCAGCGTTGGACAGGGAGACAATTCACCCCTCCACTTT. Its translation: CSVGQGDNSPLHF. This chain links TRBV29-1 with TRBJ1-6; 7 nucleotides agree with TRBD1. The J segment lost 7 bases and the V segment lost 4 bases, leaving 4 bases of the junction unmatched. This CDR3 has 13 amino acids. The germline CDR1 and CDR2 sequences are SQVTM and ANQGSEA.